The 18 T cell receptor beta chains in this list originate from one sample, sequenced in a study of blood T cell repertoires in COVID-19. Assay used: immunoSEQ multiplex PCR; TCRdb lists only in-frame clones, some missing. The sample includes tens of thousands of clones, roughly 90% of them seen just once. The sample taken for sequencing was peripheral blood. These receptor sequences come from a man in his fifties with acute or convalescent COVID-19.

The chain uses TRBV5-4 and TRBJ1-2; 10 bases agree with TRBD1. This CDR3 has 15 amino acids. Germline assignment: CDR1 SGHNT and CDR2 YYREEE (reference sequence). The V segment lost 3 bases and the J segment 9 bases; nucleotides outside the gene matches: 11. The CDR3 reads CASSWGQGTLDSYTF. The DNA for the CDR3 is TGTGCCAGCAGCTGGGGACAGGGGACGCTCGATAGCTACACCTTC. The variable domain in full, completed from reference TRBV5-4 and TRBJ1-2, reads ETGVTQSPTHLIKTRGQQVTLRCSSQSGHNTVSWYQQALGQGPQFIFQYYREEENGRGNFPPRFSGLQFPNYSSELNVNALELDDSALYLCASSWGQGTLDSYTFGSGTRLTVV.

The CDR3 here is CASSSSGRLSGETQYF. The CDR3, as DNA: TGTGCCAGCAGTTCTAGCGGGAGGCTCTCCGGAGAGACCCAGTACTTC. The chain is built from TRBV28 and TRBJ2-5; 11 bases map to TRBD2. The CDR3 totals 16 residues. V gave up 4 bases and J gave up 4 bases; unmatched junction bases: 8. Per the germline V gene, CDR1 is MDHEN and CDR2 is SYDVKM.

The rearrangement uses TRBV5-1 and TRBJ2-7, with D perhaps TRBD2 (6 bases). V was shortened by 8 bases and J by 10 bases, with 13 bases between the two germline ends. The CDR3 contains 10 residues. Germline CDR1 reads SGHRS; CDR2 reads YFSETQ. The CDR3 reads CARAQEGQYV. DNA of the CDR3: TGCGCCAGAGCTCAGGAGGGACAGTACGTC.

This chain links TRBV11-2 with TRBJ2-1; 9 bases line up with TRBD1. The CDR3 runs to 15 residues. Trimming took 5 bases from V and 8 from J; bases not matched to a gene: 10. Germline CDR1 reads SGHAT; CDR2 reads FQNNGV. CDR3 sequence: CASSPSGTGLDEQFF. The DNA for the CDR3 is TGTGCCAGCAGCCCTTCCGGGACAGGGTTGGATGAGCAGTTCTTC.

The chain uses TRBV29-1 and TRBJ2-6, with 10 bases matching TRBD1. J was trimmed by 0 bases and V by 6 bases; bases with no gene match: 17. Germline V gene sequence: CDR1 SQVTM, CDR2 ANQGSEA. The CDR3 contains 20 residues. The CDR3 nucleotides read TGCAGCGTAGGGTCAGAAGGGGACAGGGGATACAACTCTGGGGCCAACGTCCTGACTTTC. It yields the protein CSVGSEGDRGYNSGANVLTF. The full variable domain, completed using reference TRBV29-1 and TRBJ2-6, is SAVISQKPSRDICQRGTSLTIQCQVDSQVTMMFWYRQQPGQSLTLIATANQGSEATYESGFVIDKFPISRPNLTFSTLTVSNMSPEDSSIYLCSVGSEGDRGYNSGANVLTFGAGSRLTVL.

The chain joins TRBV30 to TRBJ2-3, with D maybe TRBD2 (6 bases). With 0 bases removed from V and 6 bases from J, the gap between germline ends came to 10 bases. Germline CDR1 reads GTSNPN; CDR2 reads SVGIG (reference sequence). The CDR3 covers 13 residues. Here the CDR3 reads CAWSVGGVDTQYF. CDR3 nucleotides: TGTGCCTGGAGTGTCGGCGGGGTGGATACGCAGTATTTT.

The rearrangement uses TRBV4-1 and TRBJ1-2; no clear D. The germline V and J ends were trimmed by 1 base and 7 bases, with 7 bases remaining between them. The CDR3 runs to 12 residues. Germline loops: CDR1 MGHRA, CDR2 YSYEKL. CDR3 nucleotide sequence: TGCGCCAGCAGCCAAGTAGGGAGTGGCTACACCTTC. It translates to CASSQVGSGYTF.

Here the CDR3 DNA reads TGTGCCAGCAGCTACTCCGGGACTAGGGGAGATACGCAGTATTTT. This gives the protein CASSYSGTRGDTQYF. This chain joins TRBV7-2 and TRBJ2-3; TRBD2 matches 8 bases. The V segment lost 4 bases and the J segment 5 bases; nucleotides outside the gene matches: 8. In germline, CDR1 is SGHTA, CDR2 FQGNSA. The CDR3 extends over 15 amino acids.

The CDR3 bases are TGTGCCAGCAGCTTAGTTGGGGGCAGGCGGGATTCACCCCTCCACTTT. Translated: CASSLVGGRRDSPLHF. V and J are TRBV7-2 and TRBJ1-6; maybe TRBD1 (6 bases). V lost 1 base, J lost 8 bases, and 15 bases lay in between. The CDR3 is 16 amino acids. Per the germline V gene, CDR1 is SGHTA and CDR2 is FQGNSA.

The chain joins TRBV9 to TRBJ2-2, with TRBD2 identical over 10 bases. Germline V gives CDR1 SGDLS, CDR2 YYNGEE. J was trimmed by 6 bases and V by 0 bases; bases with no gene match: 2. The CDR3 covers 15 residues. The CDR3 loop reads CASSVDSGGAGELFF. CDR3 nucleotides: TGTGCCAGCAGCGTAGACAGCGGGGGGGCCGGGGAGCTGTTTTTT.

This CDR3 reads CASSRGGAESNQPQHF. The DNA for the CDR3 is TGTGCCAGCTCCCGCGGGGGGGCCGAAAGCAATCAGCCCCAGCATTTT. This chain uses TRBV18 with TRBJ1-5; possible D gene TRBD1, 6 bases. V lost 6 bases, J lost 1 base, and 16 bases lay in between. Per germline, CDR1 KGHSH and CDR2 LQKENI. The CDR3 runs 16 residues.

V usage is TRBV29-1 and J usage is TRBJ2-1; weak D call: TRBD1 (5 bases). Germline V gene sequence: CDR1 SQVTM, CDR2 ANQGSEA. The V and J ends lost 7 bases and 3 bases respectively, with 13 bases between them. There are 13 residues in the CDR3. CDR3 sequence reads: CSARSDSYNEQFF. CDR3 bases: TGCAGCGCCCGGTCCGACAGCTACAATGAGCAGTTCTTC.

The chain has TRBV5-4 and TRBJ1-4, with D perhaps TRBD1 (6 bases). Trimming pared 6 bases from V and 0 bases from J, leaving 15 bases between. This CDR3 has 16 residues. Germline assignment: CDR1 SGHNT and CDR2 YYREEE (reference sequence). The CDR3 loop is CASTLGGATTNEKLFF. CDR3 nucleotides: TGTGCCAGCACCCTCGGGGGGGCGACAACTAATGAAAAACTGTTTTTT.

In DNA form, the CDR3 reads TGTGCCAGCAGTTATTCGATACTAGCGGGGGGACAAGAGACCCAGTACTTC. Its translation is CASSYSILAGGQETQYF. The rearrangement joins TRBV6-2 or TRBV6-3 to TRBJ2-5; 12 bases are shared with TRBD2. This CDR3 comprises 17 residues. The germline CDR1 and CDR2 sequences are MNHEY and SVGEGT. V shed 3 bases and J 2 bases; nucleotides not matched to a gene: 7.

The chain joins TRBV2 to TRBJ1-4; D is uncertain. CDR3 length: 16 amino acids. The germline CDR1 and CDR2 sequences are SNHLY and FYNNEI. Trimming stripped 5 bases from V and 8 bases from J, with 21 bases between. The DNA for the CDR3 is TGTGCCAGCAGTCCGAGGGAGCTGAGCGTAGAAGAAAAACTGTTTTTT. Its translation: CASSPRELSVEEKLFF.

Points on this clone: The junction does not match germline at one end; this may be a read error. The J gene is TRBJ2-1, the V gene TRBV5-6; 8 nucleotides match TRBD1. Per germline, CDR1 SGHDT and CDR2 YYEEEE. This CDR3 comprises 15 residues. The CDR3 DNA is TGTGCCAGCAGCTTGGACAGGGGGTCCTTCAATGAGCAGTTCTTC. Translation gives CASSLDRGSFNEQFF.

V gene TRBV11-2 combines with J gene TRBJ1-3, with a possible D match to TRBD1 (5 bases). In germline, CDR1 is SGHAT, CDR2 FQNNGV. The V end lost 3 bases, the J end lost 3 bases, and 9 bases lay between the germline ends. The CDR3 extends over 14 amino acids. This CDR3 is CASSLRQGGNTIYF. In DNA form, the CDR3 reads TGTGCCAGCAGCTTGAGGCAGGGTGGAAACACCATATATTTT.

This clone came up once. This chain joins TRBV11-3 and TRBJ2-1; TRBD2 aligns across 10 bases. The CDR3 is made up of 15 amino acids. J lost 8 bases, V lost 3 bases, and 7 bases had no gene match. Germline assignment: CDR1 SGHNT and CDR2 YENEEA. CDR3 DNA: TGTGCCAGCAGCTTTTTAGCGGGGGGTTTAGATGAGCAGTTCTTC. This sequence encodes CASSFLAGGLDEQFF.